In this sample, the clone carrying this T cell receptor beta chain turned up once. This entry is derived from a study of blood T cell repertoires in COVID-19. V shed 2 bases, J shed 4 bases, and the junction held 0 bases outside the gene matches. Germline CDR1 WNHNN, CDR2 SYGVQD (reference sequence). CDR3 size: 14 residues. Per the study methods: For nucleated cells, counts were estimated from reference gene primer amplification. The data were produced by immunoSEQ multiplex PCR, yet TCRdb's version contains in-frame clones alone and is incomplete. V, J and clone size derive from that table, while D and trimming were established from the DNA sequence. The sample lists 30,000 to 35,000 clones, over 75% occurring once.

The TCR sequence derives from a man aged 70-80 years with COVID-19, enrolled during active disease. Sequenced sample: peripheral blood. The rearrangement uses TRBV10-1 and TRBJ2-7, with 12 bases lining up with TRBD2. The CDR3 DNA follows: TGCGCCAGCAGTGAGACTAGCGGGAGGTACGAGCAGTACTTC. It codes for CASSETSGRYEQYF.